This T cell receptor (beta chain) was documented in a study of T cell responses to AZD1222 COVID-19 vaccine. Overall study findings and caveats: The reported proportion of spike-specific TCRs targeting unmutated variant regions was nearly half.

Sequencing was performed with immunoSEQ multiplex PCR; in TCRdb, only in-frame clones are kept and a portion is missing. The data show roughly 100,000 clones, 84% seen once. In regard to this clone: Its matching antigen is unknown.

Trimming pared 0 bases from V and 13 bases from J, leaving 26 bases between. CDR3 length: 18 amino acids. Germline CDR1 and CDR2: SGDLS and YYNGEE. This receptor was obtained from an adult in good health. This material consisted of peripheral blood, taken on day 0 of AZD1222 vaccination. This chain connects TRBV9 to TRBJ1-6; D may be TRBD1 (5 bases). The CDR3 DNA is TGTGCCAGCAGCGTAGAGGCTGGGGTTGGGGGGGGAGTTCAGCCCCTCCACTTT. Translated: CASSVEAGVGGGVQPLHF.